This T cell receptor beta chain was captured in a study of beta chain features in type 1 diabetes. This clone was counted between two and nine times. As yet, its antigen is unknown. This CDR3 is also generated by other DNA sequences in the sample. Reverse transcription of all isolated RNA meant that expressed TCRB transcripts were sequenced. Clones were sequenced by immunoSEQ multiplex PCR, and TCRdb holds only the in-frame ones, with some missing. The data show a few hundred thousand clones, around 20% seen once. Looked up from germline, CDR1 is GTSNPN and CDR2 is SVGIG (reference sequence). CDR3 length equals 13 residues. Trimming pared 0 bases from V and 3 bases from J, leaving 6 bases between. Study findings and constraints: Comparison showed that naive, central memory and Treg TCRB repertoires appeared more similar among patients than among healthy donors. A moderate, significant TCRB CDR3 shortening appeared in type 1 diabetes across four CD4+ subsets.

The receptor was derived from a young woman in good health. The chain combines TRBV30 with TRBJ1-5; unclear D gene. The sequencing sample was made of naive CD4+ T cells from blood. CDR3 amino acids: CAWSVRVNQPQHF. CDR3 bases: TGTGCCTGGAGTGTACGGGTCAATCAGCCCCAGCATTTT. Looking up the rest from reference TRBV30 and TRBJ1-5 gives the full variable domain: SQTIHQWPATLVQPVGSPLSLECTVEGTSNPNLYWYRQAAGRGLQLLFYSVGIGQISSEVPQNLSASRPQDRQFILSSKKLLLSDSGFYLCAWSVRVNQPQHFGDGTRLSIL.